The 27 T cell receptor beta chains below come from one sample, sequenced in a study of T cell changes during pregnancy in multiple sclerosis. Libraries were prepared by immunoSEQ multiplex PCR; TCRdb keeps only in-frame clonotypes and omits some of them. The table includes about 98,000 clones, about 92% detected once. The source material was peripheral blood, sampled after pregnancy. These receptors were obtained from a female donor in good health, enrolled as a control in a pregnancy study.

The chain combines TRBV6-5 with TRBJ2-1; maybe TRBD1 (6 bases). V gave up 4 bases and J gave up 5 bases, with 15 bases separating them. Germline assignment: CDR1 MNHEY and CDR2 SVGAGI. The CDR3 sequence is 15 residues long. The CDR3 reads CASSSTGIRNNEQFF. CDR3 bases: TGTGCCAGCAGTTCCACAGGGATTAGGAACAATGAGCAGTTCTTC.

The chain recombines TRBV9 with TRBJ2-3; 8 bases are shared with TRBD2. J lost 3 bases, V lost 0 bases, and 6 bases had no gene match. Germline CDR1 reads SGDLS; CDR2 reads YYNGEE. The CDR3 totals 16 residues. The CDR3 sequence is CASSVERGGTTDTQYF. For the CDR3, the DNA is TGTGCCAGCAGCGTAGAACGGGGGGGGACTACAGATACGCAGTATTTT.

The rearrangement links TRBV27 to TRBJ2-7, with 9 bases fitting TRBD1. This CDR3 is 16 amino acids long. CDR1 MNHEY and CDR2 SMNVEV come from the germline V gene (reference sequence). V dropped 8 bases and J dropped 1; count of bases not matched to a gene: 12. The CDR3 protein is CASESPGTGTSYEQYF. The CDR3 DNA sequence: TGTGCCAGCGAGAGCCCCGGGACAGGGACGTCCTACGAGCAGTACTTC.

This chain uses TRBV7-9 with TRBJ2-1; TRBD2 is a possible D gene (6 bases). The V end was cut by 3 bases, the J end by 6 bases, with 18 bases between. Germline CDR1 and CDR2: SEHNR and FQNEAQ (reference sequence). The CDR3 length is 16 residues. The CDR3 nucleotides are TGTGCCAGCAGCTTCGGGGGTCCGCGATCTACCAATGAGCAGTTCTTC. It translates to CASSFGGPRSTNEQFF.

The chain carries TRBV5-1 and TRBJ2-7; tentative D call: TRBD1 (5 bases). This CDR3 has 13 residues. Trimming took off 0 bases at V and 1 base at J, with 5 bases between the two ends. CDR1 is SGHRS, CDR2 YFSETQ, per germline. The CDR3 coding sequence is TGCGCCAGCAGCTTGGGACAGTCCTACGAGCAGTACTTC. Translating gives CASSLGQSYEQYF.

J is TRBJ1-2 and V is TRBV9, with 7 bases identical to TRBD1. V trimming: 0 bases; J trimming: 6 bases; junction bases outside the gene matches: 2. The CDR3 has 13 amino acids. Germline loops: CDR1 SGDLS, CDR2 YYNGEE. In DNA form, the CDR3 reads TGTGCCAGCAGCGTAGACAGGGGCGATGGCTACACCTTC. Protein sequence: CASSVDRGDGYTF. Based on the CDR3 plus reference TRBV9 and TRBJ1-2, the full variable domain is DSGVTQTPKHLITATGQRVTLRCSPRSGDLSVYWYQQSLDQGLQFLIQYYNGEERAKGNILERFSAQQFPDLHSELNLSSLELGDSALYFCASSVDRGDGYTFGSGTRLTVV.

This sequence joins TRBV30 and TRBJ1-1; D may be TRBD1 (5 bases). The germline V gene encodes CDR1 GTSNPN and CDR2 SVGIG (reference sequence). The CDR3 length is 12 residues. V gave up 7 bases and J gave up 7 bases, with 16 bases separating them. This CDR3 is CASGAGGGEAFF. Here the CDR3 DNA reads TGTGCCTCCGGAGCGGGGGGGGGTGAAGCTTTCTTT.

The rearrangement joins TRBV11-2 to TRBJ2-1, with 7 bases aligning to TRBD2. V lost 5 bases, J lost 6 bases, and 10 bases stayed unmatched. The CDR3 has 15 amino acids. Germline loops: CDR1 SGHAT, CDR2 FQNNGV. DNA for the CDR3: TGTGCCAGCAGCCCGCAACCTAGCGGACTCAATGAGCAGTTCTTC. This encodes CASSPQPSGLNEQFF.

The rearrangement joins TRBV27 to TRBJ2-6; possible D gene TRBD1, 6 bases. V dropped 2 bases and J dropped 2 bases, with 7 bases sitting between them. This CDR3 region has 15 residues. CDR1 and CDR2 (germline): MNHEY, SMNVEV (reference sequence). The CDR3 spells CASSLTGPGANVLTF. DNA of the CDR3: TGTGCCAGCAGTTTAACAGGGCCTGGGGCCAACGTCCTGACTTTC.

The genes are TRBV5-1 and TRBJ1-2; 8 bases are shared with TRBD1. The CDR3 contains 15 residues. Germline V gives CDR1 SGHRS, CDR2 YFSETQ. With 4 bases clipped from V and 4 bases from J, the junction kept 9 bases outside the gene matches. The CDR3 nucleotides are TGCGCCAGCAGCCCGAGGACAGGGTCTGGCTATGGCTACACCTTC. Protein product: CASSPRTGSGYGYTF.

The CDR3 DNA follows: TGCGCCAGCAGCCAGAGACAGGGAGTGAACACTGAAGCTTTCTTT. This translates into CASSQRQGVNTEAFF. The chain recombines TRBV4-1 with TRBJ1-1; TRBD1 aligns across 7 bases. This CDR3 contains 15 residues. J was trimmed by 0 bases and V by 3 bases; bases with no gene match: 4. From germline, CDR1 is MGHRA and CDR2 YSYEKL.

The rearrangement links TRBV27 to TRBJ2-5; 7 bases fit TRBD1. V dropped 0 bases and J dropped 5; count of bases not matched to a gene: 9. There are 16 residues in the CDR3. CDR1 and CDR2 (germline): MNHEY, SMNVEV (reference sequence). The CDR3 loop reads CASSLSRQGVGETQYF. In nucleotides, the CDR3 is TGTGCCAGCAGTTTATCGCGCCAGGGGGTAGGTGAGACCCAGTACTTC.

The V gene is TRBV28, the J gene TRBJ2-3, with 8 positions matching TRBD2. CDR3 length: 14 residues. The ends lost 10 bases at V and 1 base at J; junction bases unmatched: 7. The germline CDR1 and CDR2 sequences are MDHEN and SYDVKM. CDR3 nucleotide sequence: TGTGCCATTTCTCTAGCGGGTGGCACAGATACGCAGTATTTT. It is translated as CAISLAGGTDTQYF.

CDR3 coding DNA: TGTGCCAGCAGCTTACCCGACAGGGCTAATGCCCATGGCTACACCTTC. As protein: CASSLPDRANAHGYTF. V is TRBV7-2 and J is TRBJ1-2; 7 bases map to TRBD1. The CDR3 loop spans 16 amino acids. With V trimmed by 2 bases and J by 6 bases, 12 bases remained unmatched. Germline V gene sequence: CDR1 SGHTA, CDR2 FQGNSA.

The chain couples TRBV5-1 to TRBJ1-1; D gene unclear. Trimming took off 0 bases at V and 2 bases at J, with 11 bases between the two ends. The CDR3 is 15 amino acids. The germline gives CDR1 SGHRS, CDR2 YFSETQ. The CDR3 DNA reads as TGCGCCAGCAGCTTGGGTCCCCTACCAAACACTGAAGCTTTCTTT. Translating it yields CASSLGPLPNTEAFF.

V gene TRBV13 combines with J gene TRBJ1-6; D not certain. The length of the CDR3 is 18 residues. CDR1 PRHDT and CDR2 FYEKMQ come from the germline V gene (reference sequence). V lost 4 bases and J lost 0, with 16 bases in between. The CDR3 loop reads CASSYLSPFSSYNSPLHF. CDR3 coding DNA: TGTGCCAGCAGCTACCTTTCACCTTTCAGCTCCTATAATTCACCCCTCCACTTT.

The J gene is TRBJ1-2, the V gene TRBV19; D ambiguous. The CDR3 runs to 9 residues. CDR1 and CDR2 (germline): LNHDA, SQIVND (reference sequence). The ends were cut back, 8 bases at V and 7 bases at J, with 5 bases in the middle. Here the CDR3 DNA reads TGTGCCAGTGGGAGTGGCTACACCTTC. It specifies CASGSGYTF.

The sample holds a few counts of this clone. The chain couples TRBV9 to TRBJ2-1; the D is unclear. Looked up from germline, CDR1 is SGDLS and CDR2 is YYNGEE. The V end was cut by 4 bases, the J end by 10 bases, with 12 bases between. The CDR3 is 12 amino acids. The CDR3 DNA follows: TGTGCCAGCAGCCCTCGACCCAGGGAGCAGTTCTTC. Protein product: CASSPRPREQFF.

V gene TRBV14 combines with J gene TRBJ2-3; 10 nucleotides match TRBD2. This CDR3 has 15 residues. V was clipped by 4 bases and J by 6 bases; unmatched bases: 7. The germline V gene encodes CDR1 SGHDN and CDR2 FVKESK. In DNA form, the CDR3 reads TGTGCCAGCAGCCTTCTAGCGGGGGCCTTGGATACGCAGTATTTT. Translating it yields CASSLLAGALDTQYF.

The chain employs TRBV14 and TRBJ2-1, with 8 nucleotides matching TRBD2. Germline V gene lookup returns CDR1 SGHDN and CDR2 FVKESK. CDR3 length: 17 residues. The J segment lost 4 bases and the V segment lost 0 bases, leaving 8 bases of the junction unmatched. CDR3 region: CASSQEAWASGYNEQFF. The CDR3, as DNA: TGTGCCAGCAGCCAAGAGGCGTGGGCTAGCGGGTACAATGAGCAGTTCTTC.

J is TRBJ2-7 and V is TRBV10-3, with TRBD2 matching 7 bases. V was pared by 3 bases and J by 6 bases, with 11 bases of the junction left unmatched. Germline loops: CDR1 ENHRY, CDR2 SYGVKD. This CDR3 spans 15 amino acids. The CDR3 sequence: CAISDEGGPYFEQYF. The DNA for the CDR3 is TGTGCCATCAGTGACGAGGGAGGGCCTTACTTCGAGCAGTACTTC.

DNA for the CDR3: TGTGCCAGCAGTTATGCAGGGGTAGCAACCTACGAGCAGTACTTC. As protein: CASSYAGVATYEQYF. V is TRBV6-5 and J is TRBJ2-7; D is possibly TRBD1 (6 bases). Trimming took off 3 bases at V and 2 bases at J, with 14 bases between the two ends. CDR3 length: 15 amino acids. Germline CDR1 MNHEY, CDR2 SVGAGI.

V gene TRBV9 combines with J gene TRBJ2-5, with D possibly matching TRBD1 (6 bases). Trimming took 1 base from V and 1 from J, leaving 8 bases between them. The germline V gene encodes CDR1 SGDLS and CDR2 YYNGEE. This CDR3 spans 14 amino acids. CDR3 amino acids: CASSVTDSQETQYF. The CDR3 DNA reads TGTGCCAGCAGCGTAACGGACAGCCAAGAGACCCAGTACTTC.

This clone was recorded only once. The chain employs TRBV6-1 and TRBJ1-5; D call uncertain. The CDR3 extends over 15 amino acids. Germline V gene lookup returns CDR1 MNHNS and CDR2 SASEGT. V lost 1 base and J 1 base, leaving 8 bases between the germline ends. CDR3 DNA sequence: TGTGCCAGCAGTGAAGGGACTCTGAGCAATCAGCCCCAGCATTTT. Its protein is CASSEGTLSNQPQHF.

CDR3 bases: TGTGCCAGCAGGGCTCTAAACACCATATATTTT. It yields the protein CASRALNTIYF. This sequence joins TRBV6-1 and TRBJ1-3; D is uncertain. Germline V gene data show CDR1 as MNHNS and CDR2 as SASEGT. This CDR3 is built from 11 residues. Trimming removed 6 bases from V and 6 bases from J, with 6 bases in between.

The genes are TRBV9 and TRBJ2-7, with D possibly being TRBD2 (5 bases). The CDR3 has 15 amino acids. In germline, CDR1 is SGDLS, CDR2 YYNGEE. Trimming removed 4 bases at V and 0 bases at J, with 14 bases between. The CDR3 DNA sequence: TGTGCCAGCAGCCCCACCGGGGTAGGCTCCTACGAGCAGTACTTC. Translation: CASSPTGVGSYEQYF.

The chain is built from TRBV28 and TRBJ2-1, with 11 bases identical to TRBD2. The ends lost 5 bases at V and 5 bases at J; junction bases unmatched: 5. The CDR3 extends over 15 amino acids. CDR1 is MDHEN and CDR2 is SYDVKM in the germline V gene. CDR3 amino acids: CASSMAGLADNEQFF. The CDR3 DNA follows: TGTGCCAGCAGTATGGCGGGACTAGCGGACAATGAGCAGTTCTTC.